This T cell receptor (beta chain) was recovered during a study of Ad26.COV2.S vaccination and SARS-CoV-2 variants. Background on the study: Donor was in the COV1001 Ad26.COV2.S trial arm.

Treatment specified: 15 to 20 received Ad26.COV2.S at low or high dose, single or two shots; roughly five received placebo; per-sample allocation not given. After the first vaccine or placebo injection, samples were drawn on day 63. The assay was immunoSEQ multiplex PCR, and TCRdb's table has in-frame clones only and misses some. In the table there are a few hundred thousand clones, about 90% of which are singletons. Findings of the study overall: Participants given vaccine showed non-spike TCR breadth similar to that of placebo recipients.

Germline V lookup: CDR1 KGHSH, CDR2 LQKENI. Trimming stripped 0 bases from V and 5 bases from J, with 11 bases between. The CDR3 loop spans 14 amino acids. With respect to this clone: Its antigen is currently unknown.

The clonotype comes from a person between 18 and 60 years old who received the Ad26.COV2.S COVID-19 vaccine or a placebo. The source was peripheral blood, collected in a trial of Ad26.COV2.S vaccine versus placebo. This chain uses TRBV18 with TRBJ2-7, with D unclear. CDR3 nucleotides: TGTGCCAGCTCACCACCGTCCCAGTCCGACGAGCAGTACTTC. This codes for CASSPPSQSDEQYF.